These T cell receptor beta chains were read from a single sample in a study of Ad26.COV2.S vaccination and SARS-CoV-2 variants. This table comes from immunoSEQ multiplex PCR, and its TCRdb copy is limited to in-frame clones, with some not included. This table has 300,000 to 400,000 clones, 87% appearing once. Sequences were derived from peripheral blood, sampled in a trial of Ad26.COV2.S vaccine versus placebo. The receptor set was obtained from a person aged 18-60 years who received the Ad26.COV2.S COVID-19 vaccine or a placebo. Both conserved end residues are trimmed from each CDR3.

TRBV28	TRBJ2-7	14	ASSSPDRRSKYEQY
TRBV7-2	TRBJ1-1	10	ASSNGGTEAF
TRBV14	TRBJ2-5	12	ASTPKGTSETQY
TRBV13	TRBJ2-2	15	ASSAEQGAPDTGELF
TRBV7-9	TRBJ2-7	12	ASSSSGGYYEQY
TRBV10-3	TRBJ2-7	16	AISSIDRGLALSYEQY
TRBV9	TRBJ2-5	12	ASSATSGGETQY
TRBV4-3	TRBJ1-4	13	ASSQEEGAEEKLF
TRBV7-6	TRBJ2-3	13	ASSSAGKRTDTQY
TRBV5-1	TRBJ1-5	12	ASSLGASNQPQH
TRBV6-5	TRBJ1-5	12	ASSPTGGNQPQH
TRBV2	TRBJ2-1	14	ASSERGSGGGNEQF
TRBV15	TRBJ2-7	12	ATSHRGANYEQY
TRBV6-5	TRBJ2-3	13	ASSYRAGVADTQY
TRBV9	TRBJ1-4	14	ASSVGGGSNNEKLF
TRBV12-3/TRBV12-4	TRBJ2-6	11	ASSLLGANVLT
TRBV27	TRBJ1-6	13	ASSWSATWNSPLH
TRBV13	TRBJ2-5	13	ASSLFGGVQETQY